One and the same sample provided the 17 T cell receptor beta chains below, sequenced in a study of CD8+CD57+ T cells in acquired aplastic anemia. Genomic DNA, serving as template, underwent TCR beta VDJ and CDR3 profiling. Using its own MiXCR run on the reads, TCRdb lists one record per CDR3 protein. The sample yields fewer than 70,000 distinct CDR3 sequences, roughly 50% seen once. Sequencing was performed on sorted CD4+, CD8+, or CD8+CD57+ T cells (not recorded which) from PBMCs. All receptors derive from a human donor in good health, serving as a control.

In its sample, this clonotype was seen many times. V and J are TRBV11-2 and TRBJ1-2, with 9 bases aligning to TRBD1. V shed 5 bases and J 8 bases; nucleotides not matched to a gene: 9. CDR1 and CDR2 from the germline V gene are SGHAT and FQNNGV. The length of the CDR3 is 14 residues. CDR3 bases: TGTGCCAGCAGCCCTCCCGGGACAGGGTACGGCTACACCTTC. This codes for CASSPPGTGYGYTF.

The sample holds many counts of this clonotype. This chain connects TRBV18 to TRBJ2-1; 9 bases match TRBD2. Germline CDR1 reads KGHSH; CDR2 reads LQKENI. The junction had 3 bases not matched to a gene; V was cut back by 3 bases and J by 6 bases. The CDR3 loop spans 14 amino acids. The CDR3 nucleotides read TGTGCCAGCTCACCGCGGGGGGGCGGCAATGAGCAGTTCTTC. Protein sequence: CASSPRGGGNEQFF.

The gene calls are TRBV10-2 and TRBJ1-1; 7 bases are shared with TRBD1. There are 14 residues in the CDR3. Germline V CDR1 and CDR2: WSHSY, SAAADI. J gave up 3 bases and V 3 bases, and 4 bases lay outside the gene matches. CDR3 sequence: CASSEQGRYTEAFF. For the CDR3, the DNA is TGCGCCAGCAGTGAACAGGGGCGGTACACTGAAGCTTTCTTT.

This chain links TRBV11-1 with TRBJ2-1; 8 bases align to TRBD1. V was clipped by 2 bases and J by 7 bases; unmatched bases: 7. The CDR3 has 15 residues. From germline, CDR1 is SGHAT and CDR2 FQDESV (reference sequence). The CDR3 loop reads CASSLYGQGENEQFF. DNA for the CDR3: TGTGCCAGCAGCTTATACGGACAGGGTGAAAATGAGCAGTTCTTC.

This clonotype was seen repeatedly, ten times or more. The chain recombines TRBV2 with TRBJ2-2, with D possibly being TRBD1 (7 bases). Per the germline V gene, CDR1 is SNHLY and CDR2 is FYNNEI. Trimming stripped 3 bases from V and 5 bases from J, with 16 bases between. This CDR3 region has 16 residues. CDR3 sequence: CASSDDRAAGTGELFF. In nucleotides, the CDR3 is TGTGCCAGCAGTGATGACAGGGCGGCGGGAACCGGGGAGCTGTTTTTT.

This clonotype was detected only a few times. The rearrangement joins TRBV11-2 to TRBJ1-4; 7 bases match TRBD1. The CDR3 is 17 amino acids. Germline CDR1 SGHAT, CDR2 FQNNGV. V trimming: 2 bases; J trimming: 8 bases; junction bases outside the gene matches: 14. The CDR3 loop is CASSLPLKDRLSEKLFF. DNA of the CDR3: TGTGCCAGCAGCTTACCCCTGAAGGACAGGCTAAGCGAAAAACTGTTTTTT. Supplemented by reference TRBV11-2 and TRBJ1-4, the full variable domain reads EAGVAQSPRYKIIEKRQSVAFWCNPISGHATLYWYQQILGQGPKLLIQFQNNGVVDDSQLPKDRFSAERLKGVDSTLKIQPAKLEDSAVYLCASSLPLKDRLSEKLFFGSGTQLSVL.

The chain uses TRBV27 and TRBJ1-1, with D possibly being TRBD1 (5 bases). The CDR3 loop spans 13 amino acids. V lost 10 bases and J 1 base, leaving 13 bases between the germline ends. Germline V gene lookup returns CDR1 MNHEY and CDR2 SMNVEV (reference sequence). The CDR3 DNA is TGTGCCACCCAACAGGACTCGAACACTGAAGCTTTCTTT. It encodes CATQQDSNTEAFF.

This chain connects TRBV7-9 to TRBJ1-6, with D uncertain. The CDR3 covers 12 residues. Germline values: CDR1 SEHNR, CDR2 FQNEAQ (reference sequence). The germline V and J ends were trimmed by 6 bases and 11 bases, with 11 bases remaining between them. The CDR3 nucleotides are TGTGCCAGCAGTGTGGGGTCGGCACCCCTCCACTTT. It translates to CASSVGSAPLHF.

In its sample, this clonotype was seen a few times. The rearrangement links TRBV19 to TRBJ1-6; 9 bases line up with TRBD1. CDR1 is LNHDA and CDR2 is SQIVND in the germline V gene (reference sequence). The CDR3 has 14 residues. The junction had 7 bases not matched to a gene; V was cut back by 3 bases and J by 13 bases. The CDR3 DNA reads TGTGCCAGTAGTATTCGGACAGGGGTGACGCCCCTCCACTTT. Translating gives CASSIRTGVTPLHF. Looking up the rest from reference TRBV19 and TRBJ1-6 gives the full variable domain: DGGITQSPKYLFRKEGQNVTLSCEQNLNHDAMYWYRQDPGQGLRLIYYSQIVNDFQKGDIAEGYSVSREKKESFPLTVTSAQKNPTAFYLCASSIRTGVTPLHFGNGTRLTVT.

This chain links TRBV2 with TRBJ2-5; 7 bases align to TRBD2. This CDR3 is 16 amino acids long. Germline V lookup: CDR1 SNHLY, CDR2 FYNNEI. The J segment lost 4 bases and the V segment lost 6 bases, leaving 14 bases of the junction unmatched. The CDR3 bases are TGTGCCAGCAGGGCGGGAGATAGAAGTATAGGAGAGACCCAGTACTTC. Translated, it gives CASRAGDRSIGETQYF.

There are many counts of this clonotype. The junction departs from germline at one end; a sequencing error may be responsible. The gene calls are TRBV11-2 and TRBJ2-3, with 10 bases that match TRBD1. Germline V gives CDR1 SGHAT, CDR2 FQNNGV. This CDR3 is built from 15 residues. CDR3 sequence (DNA): TGTGCCAGCAGCGTAGACAGGGGGCATGCAGATACGCAGTATTTT. Its protein product is CASSVDRGHADTQYF.

The rearrangement joins TRBV4-1 to TRBJ2-7; 11 nucleotides align to TRBD2. Germline V gene data show CDR1 as MGHRA and CDR2 as YSYEKL. This CDR3 is 15 amino acids long. V was pared by 2 bases and J by 3 bases, with 3 bases of the junction left unmatched. CDR3 DNA sequence: TGCGCCAGCAGCCAAACTAGCGGGGGCCGCTACGAGCAGTACTTC. This codes for CASSQTSGGRYEQYF.

This clonotype was counted only a few times. V is TRBV29-1 and J is TRBJ1-2; D call uncertain. This CDR3 spans 14 amino acids. Germline values: CDR1 SQVTM, CDR2 ANQGSEA. DNA for the CDR3: TGCAGTGTACCTTGGGCCGAAGGCACGGATGGCTACACCTTC. The encoded protein is CSVPWAEGTDGYTF.

This clonotype is classed as medium-sized. V gene TRBV15 combines with J gene TRBJ1-2, with unresolved D. The germline V gene has CDR1 LNHNV and CDR2 YYDKDF (reference sequence). The CDR3 sequence is 13 residues long. The V end was cut by 3 bases, the J end by 4 bases, with 9 bases between. The CDR3 spells CATSSRQAYGYTF. The CDR3 nucleotides are TGTGCCACCAGCAGCCGACAAGCCTATGGCTACACCTTC.

V gene TRBV10-3 combines with J gene TRBJ1-3; the D gene is possibly TRBD1 (5 bases). This CDR3 has 13 residues. From germline, CDR1 is ENHRY and CDR2 SYGVKD. Trimming pared 4 bases from V and 8 bases from J, leaving 12 bases between. Here the CDR3 reads CAISGQFVDTIYF. The CDR3 region has the DNA TGTGCCATCAGTGGACAGTTTGTGGACACCATATATTTT.

The chain recombines TRBV20-1 with TRBJ2-7, with 9 bases matching TRBD2. This CDR3 has 13 residues. J lost 0 bases, V lost 3 bases, and 0 bases had no gene match. Germline CDR1 is DFQATT and CDR2 is SNEGSKA (reference sequence). The chain's CDR3 is CSASSGSSYEQYF. CDR3 coding DNA: TGCAGTGCTAGTAGCGGGAGCTCCTACGAGCAGTACTTC.

The chain links TRBV24-1 to TRBJ1-1, with D hard to call. This CDR3 is 13 amino acids long. The germline CDR1 and CDR2 sequences are KGHDR and SFDVKD. Trimming cost V 3 bases and J 4 bases, with 8 bases left between them. The CDR3: CATSDGPATEAFF. The CDR3 bases are TGTGCCACCAGTGATGGGCCTGCCACTGAAGCTTTCTTT.